This TCR beta chain was sequenced during a study of T cells in localized non-small cell lung cancer. Study-wide points: Uninvolved adjacent lung had the highest recorded T cell clonality, with tumor below it.

This clone was counted a few times. The antigen remains undetermined. A junction end diverges from the germline sequence, so it may reflect a read error. Measured with immunoSEQ multiplex PCR; TCRdb has only the in-frame clones, and not every one. The profile shows several thousand clones, under 90% of them singletons. CDR3 length equals 14 residues. The germline CDR1 and CDR2 sequences are SGHDT and YYEEEE. The chain links TRBV5-6 to TRBJ1-6; 7 nucleotides line up with TRBD1. This receptor was identified in a female donor over 55 with stage II squamous cell lung carcinoma. This material consisted of peripheral blood, taken before any cancer treatment. The CDR3 here is CASSSQGYSSPLHF. In nucleotides, the CDR3 is TGTGCCAGCAGCTCACAGGGGTATAGTTCACCCCTCCACTTT.